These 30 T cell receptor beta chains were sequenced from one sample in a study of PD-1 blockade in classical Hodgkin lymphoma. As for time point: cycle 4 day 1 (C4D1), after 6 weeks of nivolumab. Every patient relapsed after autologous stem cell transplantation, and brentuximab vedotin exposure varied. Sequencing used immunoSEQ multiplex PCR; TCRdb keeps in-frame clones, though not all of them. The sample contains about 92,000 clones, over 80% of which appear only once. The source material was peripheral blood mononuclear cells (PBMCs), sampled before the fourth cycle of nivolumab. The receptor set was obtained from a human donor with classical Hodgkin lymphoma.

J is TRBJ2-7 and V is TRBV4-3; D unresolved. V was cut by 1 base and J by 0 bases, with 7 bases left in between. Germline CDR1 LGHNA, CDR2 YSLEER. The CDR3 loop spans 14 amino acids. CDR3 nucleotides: TGCGCCAGCAGCCAAGGGTGGGGCTCCTACGAGCAGTACTTC. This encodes CASSQGWGSYEQYF.

CDR3 nucleotide sequence: TGTGCCAGCAGCTTAGCTTGGACCGGGGAGCTGTTTTTT. Amino acid sequence: CASSLAWTGELFF. This chain uses TRBV7-2 with TRBJ2-2; D is unclear. From germline, CDR1 is SGHTA and CDR2 FQGNSA. Trimming pared 0 bases from V and 5 bases from J, leaving 4 bases between. CDR3 length: 13 residues.

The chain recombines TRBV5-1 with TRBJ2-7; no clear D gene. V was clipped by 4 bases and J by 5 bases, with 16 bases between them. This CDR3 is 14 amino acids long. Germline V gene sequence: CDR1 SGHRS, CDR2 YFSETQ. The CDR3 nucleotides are TGCGCCAGCAGCCATGCCGTTCGGGCTAACGAGCAGTACTTC. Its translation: CASSHAVRANEQYF.

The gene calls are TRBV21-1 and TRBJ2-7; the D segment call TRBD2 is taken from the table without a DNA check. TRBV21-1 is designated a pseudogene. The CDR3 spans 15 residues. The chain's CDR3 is CASSKTSGITYEQYF. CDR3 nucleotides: TGTGCCAGCAGCAAGACTAGCGGGATCACCTACGAGCAGTACTTC.

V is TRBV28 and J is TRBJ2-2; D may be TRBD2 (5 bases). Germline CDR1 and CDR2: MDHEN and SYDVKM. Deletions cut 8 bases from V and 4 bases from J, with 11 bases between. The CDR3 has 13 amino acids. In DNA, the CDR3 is TGTGCCAGCGCCTTGGGGAGCACCGGGGAGCTGTTTTTT. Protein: CASALGSTGELFF.

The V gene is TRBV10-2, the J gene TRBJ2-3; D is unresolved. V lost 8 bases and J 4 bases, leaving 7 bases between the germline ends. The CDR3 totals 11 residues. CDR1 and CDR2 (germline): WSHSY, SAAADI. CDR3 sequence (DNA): TGCGCCAGCCGGTTTTCAGATACGCAGTATTTT. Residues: CASRFSDTQYF.

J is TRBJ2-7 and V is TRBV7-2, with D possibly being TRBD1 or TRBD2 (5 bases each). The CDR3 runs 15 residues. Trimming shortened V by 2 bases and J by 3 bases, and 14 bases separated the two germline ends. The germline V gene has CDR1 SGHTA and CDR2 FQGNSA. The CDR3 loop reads CASSLTAGTLYEQYF. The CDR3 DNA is TGTGCCAGCAGCTTAACCGCCGGGACGCTCTACGAGCAGTACTTC.

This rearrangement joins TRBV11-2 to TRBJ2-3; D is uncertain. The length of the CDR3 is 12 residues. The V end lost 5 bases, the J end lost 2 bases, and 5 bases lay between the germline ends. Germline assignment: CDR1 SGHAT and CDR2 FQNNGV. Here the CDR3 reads CASSEYTDTQYF. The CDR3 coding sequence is TGTGCCAGCAGCGAGTACACAGATACGCAGTATTTT.

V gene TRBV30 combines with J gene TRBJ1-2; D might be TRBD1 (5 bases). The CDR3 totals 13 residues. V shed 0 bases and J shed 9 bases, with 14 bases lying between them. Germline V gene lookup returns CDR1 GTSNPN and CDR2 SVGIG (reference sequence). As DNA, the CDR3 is TGTGCCTGGAGTGTTGCCGGGGGGATGAGCTACACCTTC. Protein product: CAWSVAGGMSYTF.

CDR3 sequence: CASSMSGTELNYGYTF. CDR3 nucleotide sequence: TGTGCCAGTAGTATGAGTGGGACAGAACTTAACTATGGCTACACCTTC. The genes are TRBV19 and TRBJ1-2; 7 positions agree with TRBD1. J was trimmed by 1 base and V by 3 bases; bases with no gene match: 8. This CDR3 is 16 amino acids long. Germline V gene sequence: CDR1 LNHDA, CDR2 SQIVND (reference sequence).

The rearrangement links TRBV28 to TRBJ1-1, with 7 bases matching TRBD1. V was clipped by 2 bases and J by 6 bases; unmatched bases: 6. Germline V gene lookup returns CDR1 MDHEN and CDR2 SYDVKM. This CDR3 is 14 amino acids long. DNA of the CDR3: TGTGCCAGCAGTTTAGCAGGGGGAGGAGCTGAAGCTTTCTTT. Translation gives CASSLAGGGAEAFF.

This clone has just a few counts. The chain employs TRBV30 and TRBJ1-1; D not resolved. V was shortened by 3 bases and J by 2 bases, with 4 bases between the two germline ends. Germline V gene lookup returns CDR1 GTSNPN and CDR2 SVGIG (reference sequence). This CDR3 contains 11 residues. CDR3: CAWSKNTEAFF. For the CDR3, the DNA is TGTGCCTGGAGCAAAAACACTGAAGCTTTCTTT.

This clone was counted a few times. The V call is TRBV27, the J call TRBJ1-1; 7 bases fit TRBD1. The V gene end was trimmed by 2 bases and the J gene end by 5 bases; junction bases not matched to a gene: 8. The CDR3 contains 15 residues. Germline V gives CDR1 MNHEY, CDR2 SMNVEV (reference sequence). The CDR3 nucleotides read TGTGCCAGCAGTTTAGCAGGGGGATTCGGGACTGAAGCTTTCTTT. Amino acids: CASSLAGGFGTEAFF.

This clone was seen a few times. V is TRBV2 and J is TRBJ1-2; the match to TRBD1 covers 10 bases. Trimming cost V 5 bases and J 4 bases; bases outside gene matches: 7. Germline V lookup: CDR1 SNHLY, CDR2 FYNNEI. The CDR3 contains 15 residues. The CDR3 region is CASSYPGQGPYGYTF. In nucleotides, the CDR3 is TGTGCCAGCAGTTATCCGGGACAGGGGCCCTATGGCTACACCTTC.

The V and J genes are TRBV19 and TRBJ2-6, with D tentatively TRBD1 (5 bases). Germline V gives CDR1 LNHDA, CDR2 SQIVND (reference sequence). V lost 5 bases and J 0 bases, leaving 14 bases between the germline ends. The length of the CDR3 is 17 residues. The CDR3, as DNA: TGTGCCAGTAGTGGCAGGGCTCCGAGCTCTGGGGCCAACGTCCTGACTTTC. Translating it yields CASSGRAPSSGANVLTF.

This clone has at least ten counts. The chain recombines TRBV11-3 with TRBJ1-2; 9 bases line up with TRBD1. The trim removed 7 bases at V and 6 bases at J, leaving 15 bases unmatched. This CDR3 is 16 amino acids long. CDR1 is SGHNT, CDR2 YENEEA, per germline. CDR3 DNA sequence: TGTGCCAGCATGTCCCCCGGGACAGGGCGTAAGGATGGCTACACCTTC. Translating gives CASMSPGTGRKDGYTF.

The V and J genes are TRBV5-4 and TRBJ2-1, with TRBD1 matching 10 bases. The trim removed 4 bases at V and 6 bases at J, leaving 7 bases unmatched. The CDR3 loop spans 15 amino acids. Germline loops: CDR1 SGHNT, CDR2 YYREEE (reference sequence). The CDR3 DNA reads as TGTGCCAGCAGCGCGACAGGGGGCGCGGGCAATGAGCAGTTCTTC. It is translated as CASSATGGAGNEQFF.

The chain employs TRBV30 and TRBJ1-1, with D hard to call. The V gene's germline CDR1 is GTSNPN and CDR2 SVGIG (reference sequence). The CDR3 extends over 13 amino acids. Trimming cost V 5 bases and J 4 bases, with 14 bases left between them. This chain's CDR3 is CAWESQSGTEAFF. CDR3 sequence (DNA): TGTGCCTGGGAATCTCAATCGGGCACTGAAGCTTTCTTT.

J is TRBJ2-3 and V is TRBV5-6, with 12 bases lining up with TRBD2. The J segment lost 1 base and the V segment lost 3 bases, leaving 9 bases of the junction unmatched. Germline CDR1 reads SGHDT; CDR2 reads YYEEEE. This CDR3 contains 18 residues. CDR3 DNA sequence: TGTGCCAGCAGCTCCTACCACCGACTAGCGGGAGGCACAGATACGCAGTATTTT. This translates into CASSSYHRLAGGTDTQYF. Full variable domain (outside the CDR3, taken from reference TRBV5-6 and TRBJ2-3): DAGVTQSPTHLIKTRGQQVTLRCSPKSGHDTVSWYQQALGQGPQFIFQYYEEEERQRGNFPDRFSGHQFPNYSSELNVNALLLGDSALYLCASSSYHRLAGGTDTQYFGPGTRLTVL.

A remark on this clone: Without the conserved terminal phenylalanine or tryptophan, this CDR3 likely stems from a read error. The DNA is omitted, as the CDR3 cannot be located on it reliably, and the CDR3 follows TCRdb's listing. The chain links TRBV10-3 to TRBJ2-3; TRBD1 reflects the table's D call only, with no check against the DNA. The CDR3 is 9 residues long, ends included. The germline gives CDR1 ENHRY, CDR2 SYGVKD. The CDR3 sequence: CAMRGSSQV.

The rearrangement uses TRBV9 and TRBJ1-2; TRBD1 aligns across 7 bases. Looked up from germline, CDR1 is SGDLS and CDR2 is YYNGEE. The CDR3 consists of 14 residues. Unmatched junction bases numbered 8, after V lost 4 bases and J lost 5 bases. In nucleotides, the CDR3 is TGTGCCAGCAGCCCGGGACAGACCTATTATGGCTACACCTTC. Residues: CASSPGQTYYGYTF.

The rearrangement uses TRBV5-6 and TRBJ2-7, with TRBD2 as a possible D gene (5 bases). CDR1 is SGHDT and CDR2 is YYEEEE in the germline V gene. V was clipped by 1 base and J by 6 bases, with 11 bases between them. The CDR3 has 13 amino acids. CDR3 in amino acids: CASSLSGVSEQYF. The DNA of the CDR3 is TGTGCCAGCAGCTTGTCCGGGGTGTCCGAGCAGTACTTC.

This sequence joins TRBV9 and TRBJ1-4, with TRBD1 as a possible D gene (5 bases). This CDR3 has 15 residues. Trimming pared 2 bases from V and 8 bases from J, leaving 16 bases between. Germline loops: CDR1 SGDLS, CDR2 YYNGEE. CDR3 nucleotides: TGTGCCAGCAGCGTCGGAGACAGCCTGGGAGAAAAACTGTTTTTT. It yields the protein CASSVGDSLGEKLFF. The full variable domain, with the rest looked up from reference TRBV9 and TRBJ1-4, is DSGVTQTPKHLITATGQRVTLRCSPRSGDLSVYWYQQSLDQGLQFLIQYYNGEERAKGNILERFSAQQFPDLHSELNLSSLELGDSALYFCASSVGDSLGEKLFFGSGTQLSVL.

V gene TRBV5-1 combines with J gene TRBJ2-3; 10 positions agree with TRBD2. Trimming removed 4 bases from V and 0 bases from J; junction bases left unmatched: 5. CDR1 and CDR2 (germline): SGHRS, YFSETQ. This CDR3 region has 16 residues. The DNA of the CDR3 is TGCGCCAGCAGCCCTAGCGGGAGCGCAAGCACAGATACGCAGTATTTT. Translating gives CASSPSGSASTDTQYF.

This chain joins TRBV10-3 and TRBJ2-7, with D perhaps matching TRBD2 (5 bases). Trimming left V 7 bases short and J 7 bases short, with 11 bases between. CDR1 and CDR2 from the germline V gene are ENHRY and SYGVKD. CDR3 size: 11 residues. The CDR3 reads CAIKDTGEQYF. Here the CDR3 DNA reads TGTGCCATCAAGGATACGGGAGAGCAGTACTTC.

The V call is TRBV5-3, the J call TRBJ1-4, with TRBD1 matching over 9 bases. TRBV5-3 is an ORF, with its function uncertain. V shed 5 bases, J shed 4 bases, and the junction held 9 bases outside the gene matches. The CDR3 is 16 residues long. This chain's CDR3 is CARRIPRQGVNEKLFF. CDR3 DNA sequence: TGTGCCAGAAGAATCCCTCGACAGGGGGTTAATGAAAAACTGTTTTTT.

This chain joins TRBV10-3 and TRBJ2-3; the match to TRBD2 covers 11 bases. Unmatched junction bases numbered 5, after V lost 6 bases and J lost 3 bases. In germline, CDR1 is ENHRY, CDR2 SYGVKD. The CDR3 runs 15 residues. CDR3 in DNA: TGTGCCATCAGACCCGGGACTAGCGGTACAGATACGCAGTATTTT. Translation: CAIRPGTSGTDTQYF.

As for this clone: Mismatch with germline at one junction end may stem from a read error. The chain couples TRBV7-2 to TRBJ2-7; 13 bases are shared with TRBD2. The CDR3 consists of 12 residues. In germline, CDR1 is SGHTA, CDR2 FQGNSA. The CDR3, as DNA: TGTGCCAGCAGCCAGACTAGCGGGAGGCCTAACTTC. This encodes CASSQTSGRPNF.

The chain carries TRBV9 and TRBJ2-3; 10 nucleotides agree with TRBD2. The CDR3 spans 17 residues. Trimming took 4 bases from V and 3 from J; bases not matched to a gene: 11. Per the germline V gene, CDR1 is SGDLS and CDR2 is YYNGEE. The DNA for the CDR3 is TGTGCCAGCAGCCCGGGACTAGCGCAGAGGGGAACAGATACGCAGTATTTT. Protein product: CASSPGLAQRGTDTQYF.

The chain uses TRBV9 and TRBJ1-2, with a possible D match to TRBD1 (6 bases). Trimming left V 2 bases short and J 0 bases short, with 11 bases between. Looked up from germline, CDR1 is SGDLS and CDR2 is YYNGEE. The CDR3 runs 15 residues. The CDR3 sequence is CASSVGQLANYGYTF. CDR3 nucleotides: TGTGCCAGCAGCGTCGGACAGTTAGCTAACTATGGCTACACCTTC. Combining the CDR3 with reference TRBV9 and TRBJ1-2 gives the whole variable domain DSGVTQTPKHLITATGQRVTLRCSPRSGDLSVYWYQQSLDQGLQFLIQYYNGEERAKGNILERFSAQQFPDLHSELNLSSLELGDSALYFCASSVGQLANYGYTFGSGTRLTVV.